The 19 T cell receptor beta chains in this list originate from one sample, sequenced in a study of breast tumors, draining lymph nodes, adjacent tissues. From the multiplex PCR reads, TCRdb called clonotypes with MiXCR, one entry per CDR3 protein. The data show around 9,100 distinct CDR3 sequences, with about 42% seen just once and 14% held by the top ten. Material: tumor-adjacent breast tissue. The source is a female donor with breast cancer. Some clones in this sample may be carry-over from other donors' samples.

The V gene is TRBV2, the J gene TRBJ2-3, with 9 bases that match TRBD2. This CDR3 contains 14 residues. The V and J ends lost 7 bases and 5 bases, in that order; junction bases with no gene match: 7. Germline loops: CDR1 SNHLY, CDR2 FYNNEI. In nucleotides, the CDR3 is TGTGCCAGCATGGCTAGCGGGACTTTAGATACGCAGTATTTT. Protein sequence: CASMASGTLDTQYF. The full variable domain, its missing parts supplied by reference TRBV2 and TRBJ2-3, is EPEVTQTPSHQVTQMGQEVILRCVPISNHLYFYWYRQILGQKVEFLVSFYNNEISEKSEIFDDQFSVERPDGSNFTLKIRSTKLEDSAMYFCASMASGTLDTQYFGPGTRLTVL.

The CDR3 coding sequence is TGTGCCACCAAAACGAGGGTATGGGTGGAGGGGGAGCAGTACTTC. Translating it yields CATKTRVWVEGEQYF. The chain has TRBV15 and TRBJ2-7; TRBD2 might be the D (6 bases). With 7 bases removed from V and 7 bases from J, the gap between germline ends came to 23 bases. Germline V CDR1 and CDR2: LNHNV, YYDKDF (reference sequence). The CDR3 covers 15 residues.

The rearrangement links TRBV7-9 to TRBJ2-7; the match to TRBD1 covers 8 bases. The CDR3 is made up of 13 amino acids. Germline values: CDR1 SEHNR, CDR2 FQNEAQ (reference sequence). V was clipped by 4 bases and J by 3 bases; unmatched bases: 2. The CDR3 loop is CASSSQGDYEQYF. The CDR3 coding sequence is TGTGCCAGCAGCTCACAGGGGGACTACGAGCAGTACTTC. The full variable domain, rest sourced from reference TRBV7-9 and TRBJ2-7, is DTGVSQNPRHKITKRGQNVTFRCDPISEHNRLYWYRQTLGQGPEFLTYFQNEAQLEKSRLLSDRFSAERPKGSFSTLEIQRTEQGDSAMYLCASSSQGDYEQYFGPGTRLTVT.

The rearrangement links TRBV20-1 to TRBJ2-2, with D possibly called TRBD1 or TRBD2 (5 bases each). The germline V and J ends were trimmed by 0 bases and 4 bases, with 15 bases remaining between them. Looked up from germline, CDR1 is DFQATT and CDR2 is SNEGSKA (reference sequence). CDR3 length equals 16 residues. CDR3 loop: CSARDGAARCTGELFF. The CDR3 DNA follows: TGCAGTGCTAGAGACGGGGCGGCTCGGTGCACCGGGGAGCTGTTTTTT.

In this sample, this clonotype turned up a few times. This chain links TRBV25-1 with TRBJ2-7; possibly TRBD1 for D (6 bases). V was trimmed by 3 bases and J by 2 bases, leaving 14 bases between them. Looked up from germline, CDR1 is MGHDK and CDR2 is SYGVNS. The CDR3 has 15 amino acids. The DNA of the CDR3 is TGTGCCAGCAGTGAGGGGGACACGCCACCCTACGAGCAGTACTTC. Translated: CASSEGDTPPYEQYF.

This chain links TRBV14 with TRBJ2-1; TRBD2 agrees at 11 bases. The CDR3 length is 15 residues. Germline V gives CDR1 SGHDN, CDR2 FVKESK. Trimming removed 5 bases from V and 4 bases from J; junction bases left unmatched: 4. CDR3 in DNA: TGTGCCAGCAGCACACTAGCGGGAGCGTACAATGAGCAGTTCTTC. Translating it yields CASSTLAGAYNEQFF. The full variable domain, rest sourced from reference TRBV14 and TRBJ2-1, is EAGVTQFPSHSVIEKGQTVTLRCDPISGHDNLYWYRRVMGKEIKFLLHFVKESKQDESGMPNNRFLAERTGGTYSTLKVQPAELEDSGVYFCASSTLAGAYNEQFFGPGTRLTVL.

CDR3 residues: CASSLLARLGDEQFF. DNA for the CDR3: TGTGCCAGCAGTCTACTAGCGAGACTCGGGGATGAGCAGTTCTTC. This sequence joins TRBV6-1 and TRBJ2-1; 7 positions agree with TRBD2. V shed 5 bases, J shed 8 bases, and the junction held 12 bases outside the gene matches. The germline V gene encodes CDR1 MNHNS and CDR2 SASEGT. This CDR3 has 15 amino acids.

Worth noting for this clonotype: An end of the junction does not agree with germline; a read error may underlie this. This chain links TRBV6-5 with TRBJ2-6; no firm D call. This CDR3 contains 14 residues. Germline V gene sequence: CDR1 MNHEY, CDR2 SVGAGI. CDR3 DNA: TGTGCCAACAGTCTAGGTTCTGGGGCCAACGTCCTGACTTTC. Translated: CANSLGSGANVLTF.

This clonotype was detected many times. This sequence joins TRBV3-1 and TRBJ1-5; the D is unclear. Germline CDR1 is LGHDT and CDR2 is YNNKEL (reference sequence). The CDR3 runs 14 residues. Trimming removed 1 base at V and 4 bases at J, with 8 bases between. The CDR3 region is CASSQAGGNQPQHF. The DNA of the CDR3 is TGTGCCAGCAGCCAAGCGGGAGGGAATCAGCCCCAGCATTTT.

At least ten counts were recorded for this clonotype. Here the CDR3 DNA reads TGTGCCAGTAGTATCGGGATTTCGAGGGCCTCATATGGCTACACCTTC. It encodes CASSIGISRASYGYTF. The rearrangement uses TRBV19 and TRBJ1-2; D is unresolved. In germline, CDR1 is LNHDA, CDR2 SQIVND (reference sequence). The CDR3 contains 16 residues. Trimming left V 3 bases short and J 5 bases short, with 19 bases between.

This clonotype was seen ten or more times. CDR3 loop: CASTTRGGEQYF. The CDR3 DNA reads TGTGCCAGCACAACTAGGGGTGGGGAGCAGTACTTC. The chain joins TRBV27 to TRBJ2-7; either TRBD1 or TRBD2 may supply D (5 bases each). Germline V gives CDR1 MNHEY, CDR2 SMNVEV (reference sequence). This CDR3 is 12 amino acids long. Deletions cut 7 bases from V and 7 bases from J, with 14 bases between.

This chain links TRBV14 with TRBJ2-1; D is undetermined. Germline V CDR1 and CDR2: SGHDN, FVKESK. This CDR3 has 13 amino acids. V lost 4 bases, J lost 8 bases, and 12 bases lay in between. The CDR3 here is CASSPSPRYEQFF. The DNA of the CDR3 is TGTGCCAGCAGCCCCTCTCCCCGATATGAGCAGTTCTTC.

This clonotype ranks as large. This chain links TRBV7-6 with TRBJ2-3, with 9 bases aligning to TRBD2. The CDR3 loop spans 17 amino acids. Germline V gene sequence: CDR1 SGHVS, CDR2 FNYEAQ. V dropped 4 bases and J dropped 2; count of bases not matched to a gene: 10. The CDR3 protein is CASSSNPLAGVTDTQYF. In DNA form, the CDR3 reads TGTGCCAGCAGCTCTAACCCACTAGCGGGCGTCACAGATACGCAGTATTTT.

By share of the sample, this clonotype is medium-sized (0.01 to 0.1%). The chain recombines TRBV20-1 with TRBJ1-2; TRBD1 is a possible D gene (6 bases). The CDR3 is 14 residues long. From germline, CDR1 is DFQATT and CDR2 SNEGSKA (reference sequence). V was pared by 2 bases and J by 0 bases, with 10 bases between. The CDR3 nucleotides are TGCAGTGCTAGACAGGGGACCTCTAACTATGGCTACACCTTC. It yields the protein CSARQGTSNYGYTF.

This clonotype has ten or more counts. CDR3 amino acids: CAISPTGVDGYTF. The DNA of the CDR3 is TGTGCCATCAGCCCGACAGGGGTGGATGGCTACACCTTC. This sequence joins TRBV10-3 and TRBJ1-2; 8 bases fit TRBD1. This CDR3 is built from 13 residues. Germline CDR1 and CDR2: ENHRY and SYGVKD. J gave up 6 bases and V 6 bases, and 6 bases lay outside the gene matches.

This clonotype counts as medium-sized. This chain uses TRBV5-6 with TRBJ2-7, with D perhaps TRBD2 (6 bases). From germline, CDR1 is SGHDT and CDR2 YYEEEE. The CDR3 sequence is 15 residues long. The V end lost 4 bases, the J end lost 4 bases, and 18 bases lay between the germline ends. CDR3 sequence reads: CASSPGRGGKYEQYF. CDR3 bases: TGTGCCAGCAGCCCCGGTCGGGGCGGGAAGTACGAGCAGTACTTC.

By share, this clonotype counts as medium-sized. This rearrangement joins TRBV6-1 to TRBJ2-7, with TRBD1 as a possible D gene (5 bases). V was shortened by 0 bases and J by 1 base, with 10 bases between the two germline ends. This CDR3 is built from 15 residues. The germline gives CDR1 MNHNS, CDR2 SASEGT. The CDR3 spells CASSEAGDSSYEQYF. As DNA, the CDR3 is TGTGCCAGCAGTGAAGCAGGAGACAGTTCCTACGAGCAGTACTTC.

This clonotype was seen just once. V is TRBV5-1 and J is TRBJ1-3, with D unresolved. The V end lost 1 base, the J end lost 0 bases, and 2 bases lay between the germline ends. The CDR3 extends over 13 amino acids. Germline V gene sequence: CDR1 SGHRS, CDR2 YFSETQ. This CDR3 is CASSLSSGNTIYF. The CDR3 DNA follows: TGCGCCAGCAGCTTGAGCTCTGGAAACACCATATATTTT.

This clonotype was counted ten times or more. This chain joins TRBV28 and TRBJ2-1; 12 bases align to TRBD2. The junction had 7 bases not matched to a gene; V was cut back by 5 bases and J by 2 bases. Germline V lookup: CDR1 MDHEN, CDR2 SYDVKM. This CDR3 region has 17 residues. The CDR3 DNA reads TGTGCCAGCAGTACTCCGACTAGCGGGAGAACCTACAATGAGCAGTTCTTC. Translated, it gives CASSTPTSGRTYNEQFF.